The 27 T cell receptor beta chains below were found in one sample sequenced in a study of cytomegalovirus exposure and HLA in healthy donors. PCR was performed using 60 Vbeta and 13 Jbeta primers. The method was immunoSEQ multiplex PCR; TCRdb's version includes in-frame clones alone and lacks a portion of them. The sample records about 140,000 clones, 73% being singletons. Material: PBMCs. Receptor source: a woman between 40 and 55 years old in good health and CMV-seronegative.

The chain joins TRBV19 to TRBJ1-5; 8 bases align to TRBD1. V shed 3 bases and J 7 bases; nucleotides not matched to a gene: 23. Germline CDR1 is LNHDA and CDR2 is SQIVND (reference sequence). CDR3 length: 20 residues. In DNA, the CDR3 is TGTGCCAGTAGTATCCATGGGCATGTCAGGGGGCAAGGAGGGAGGCAGCCCCAGCATTTT. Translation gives CASSIHGHVRGQGGRQPQHF.

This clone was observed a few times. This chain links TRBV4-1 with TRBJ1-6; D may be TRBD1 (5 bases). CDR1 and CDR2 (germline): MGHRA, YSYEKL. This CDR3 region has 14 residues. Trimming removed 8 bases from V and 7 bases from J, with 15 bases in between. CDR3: CASAGTPTNSPLHF. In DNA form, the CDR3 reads TGCGCCAGCGCCGGGACTCCCACCAATTCACCCCTCCACTTT.

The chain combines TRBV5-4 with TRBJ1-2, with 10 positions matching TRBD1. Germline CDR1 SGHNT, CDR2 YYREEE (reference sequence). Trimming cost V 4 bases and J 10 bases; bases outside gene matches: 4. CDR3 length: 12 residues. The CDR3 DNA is TGTGCCAGCAGCCCAGGGACAGGGGTCTACACCTTC. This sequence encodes CASSPGTGVYTF.

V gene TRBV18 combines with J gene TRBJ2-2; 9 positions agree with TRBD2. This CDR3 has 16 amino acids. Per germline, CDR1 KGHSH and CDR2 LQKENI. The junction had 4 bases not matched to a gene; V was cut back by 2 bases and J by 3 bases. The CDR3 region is CASSPIIAGDTGELFF. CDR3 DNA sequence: TGTGCCAGCTCACCAATAATAGCGGGGGACACCGGGGAGCTGTTTTTT.

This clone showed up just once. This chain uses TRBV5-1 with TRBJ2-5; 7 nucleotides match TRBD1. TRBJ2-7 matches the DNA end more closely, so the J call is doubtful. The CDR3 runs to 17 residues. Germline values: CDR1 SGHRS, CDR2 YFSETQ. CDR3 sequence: CASSWGNIQGNRYEQYF. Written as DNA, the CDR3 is TGCGCCAGCAGCTGGGGAAATATACAGGGGAACCGCTACGAGCAGTACTTC.

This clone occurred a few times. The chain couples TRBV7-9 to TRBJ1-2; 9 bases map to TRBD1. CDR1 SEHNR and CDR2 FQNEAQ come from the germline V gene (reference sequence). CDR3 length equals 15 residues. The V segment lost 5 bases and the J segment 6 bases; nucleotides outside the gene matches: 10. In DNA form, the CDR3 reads TGTGCCAGCAGCCCCGAGACAGGGGGACCGAATGGCTACACCTTC. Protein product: CASSPETGGPNGYTF.

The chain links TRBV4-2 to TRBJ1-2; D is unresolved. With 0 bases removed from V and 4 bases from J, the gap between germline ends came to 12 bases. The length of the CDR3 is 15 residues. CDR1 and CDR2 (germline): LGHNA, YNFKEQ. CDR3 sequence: CASSQDDGSGYGYTF. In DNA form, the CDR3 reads TGTGCCAGCAGCCAAGATGACGGCTCGGGCTATGGCTACACCTTC.

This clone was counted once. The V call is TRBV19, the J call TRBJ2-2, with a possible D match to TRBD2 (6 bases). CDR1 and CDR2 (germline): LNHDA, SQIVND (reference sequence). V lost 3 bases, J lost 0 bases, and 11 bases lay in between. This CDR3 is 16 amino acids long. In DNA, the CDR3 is TGTGCCAGTAGTATGTATAGCGGCGCGAACACCGGGGAGCTGTTTTTT. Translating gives CASSMYSGANTGELFF.

DNA for the CDR3: TGCGCCAGCAGCCAACAGAGCGGGGGGACTTCCGGGGAGCTGTTTTTT. It translates to CASSQQSGGTSGELFF. The V call is TRBV4-1, the J call TRBJ2-2; TRBD2 matches at 9 bases. CDR1 is MGHRA, CDR2 YSYEKL, per germline. Trimming removed 2 bases from V and 6 bases from J; junction bases left unmatched: 7. The CDR3 consists of 16 residues.

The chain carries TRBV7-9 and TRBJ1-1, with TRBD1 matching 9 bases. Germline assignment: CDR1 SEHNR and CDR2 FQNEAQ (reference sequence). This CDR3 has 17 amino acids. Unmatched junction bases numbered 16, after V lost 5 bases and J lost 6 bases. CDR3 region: CASSDTNTGGEGPEAFF. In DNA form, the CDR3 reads TGTGCCAGCAGCGACACTAATACAGGGGGCGAGGGGCCTGAAGCTTTCTTT.

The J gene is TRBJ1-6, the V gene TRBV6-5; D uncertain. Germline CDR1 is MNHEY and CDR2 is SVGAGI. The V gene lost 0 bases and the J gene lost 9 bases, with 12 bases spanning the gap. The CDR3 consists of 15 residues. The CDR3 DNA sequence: TGTGCCAGCAGTTACTCTGCGGGTCATGGTTCACCCCTCCACTTT. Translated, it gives CASSYSAGHGSPLHF.

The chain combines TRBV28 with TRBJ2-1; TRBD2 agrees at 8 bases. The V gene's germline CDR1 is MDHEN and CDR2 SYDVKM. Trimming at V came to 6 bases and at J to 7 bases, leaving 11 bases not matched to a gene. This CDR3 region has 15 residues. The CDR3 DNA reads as TGTGCCAGCAGCTCTCCGGGACTAGGTGGGAATGAGCAGTTCTTC. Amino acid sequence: CASSSPGLGGNEQFF.

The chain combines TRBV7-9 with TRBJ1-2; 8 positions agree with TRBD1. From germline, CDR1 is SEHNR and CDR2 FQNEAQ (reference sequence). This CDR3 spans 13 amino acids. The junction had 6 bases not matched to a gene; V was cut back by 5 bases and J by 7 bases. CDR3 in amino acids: CASSNDRGVGYTF. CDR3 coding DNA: TGTGCCAGCAGCAATGACAGGGGAGTTGGCTACACCTTC.

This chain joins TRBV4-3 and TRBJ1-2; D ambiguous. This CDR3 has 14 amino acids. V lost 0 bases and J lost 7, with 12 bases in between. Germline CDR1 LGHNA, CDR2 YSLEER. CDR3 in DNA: TGCGCCAGCAGCCAAGATTTGAGGTATGGTGGCTACACCTTC. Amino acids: CASSQDLRYGGYTF.

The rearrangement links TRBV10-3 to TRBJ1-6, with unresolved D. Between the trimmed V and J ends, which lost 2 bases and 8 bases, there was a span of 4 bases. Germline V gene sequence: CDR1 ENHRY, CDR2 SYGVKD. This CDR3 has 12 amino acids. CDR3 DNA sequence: TGTGCCATCAGTGAGACATATTCACCCCTCCACTTT. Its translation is CAISETYSPLHF.

The CDR3 bases are TGCAGCGTTCGGCCGGGACTAGCCACAGATACGCAGTATTTT. Protein sequence: CSVRPGLATDTQYF. The genes are TRBV29-1 and TRBJ2-3; 9 positions agree with TRBD2. The CDR3 consists of 14 residues. V trimming: 5 bases; J trimming: 2 bases; junction bases outside the gene matches: 5. Germline CDR1 SQVTM, CDR2 ANQGSEA.

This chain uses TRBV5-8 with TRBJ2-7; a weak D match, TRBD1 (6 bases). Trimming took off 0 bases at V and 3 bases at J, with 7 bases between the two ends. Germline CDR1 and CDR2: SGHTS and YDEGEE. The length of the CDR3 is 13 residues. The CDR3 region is CASSLGGRYEQYV. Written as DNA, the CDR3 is TGTGCCAGCAGCTTGGGGGGGCGCTACGAGCAGTACGTC.

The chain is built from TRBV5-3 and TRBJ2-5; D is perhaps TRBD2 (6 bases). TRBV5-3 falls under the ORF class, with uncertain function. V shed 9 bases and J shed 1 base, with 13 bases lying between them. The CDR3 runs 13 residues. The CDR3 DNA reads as TGTGCCACAAAGGGACTGCCCCAAGAGACCCAGTACTTC. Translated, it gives CATKGLPQETQYF.

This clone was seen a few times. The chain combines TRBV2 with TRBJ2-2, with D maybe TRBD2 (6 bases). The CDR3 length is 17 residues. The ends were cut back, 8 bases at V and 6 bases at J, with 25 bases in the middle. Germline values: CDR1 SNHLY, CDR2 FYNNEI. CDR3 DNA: TGTGCCAGCGAAAGTCCAGCGAGTACTAGCAGGGCCGGGGAGCTGTTTTTT. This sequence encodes CASESPASTSRAGELFF.

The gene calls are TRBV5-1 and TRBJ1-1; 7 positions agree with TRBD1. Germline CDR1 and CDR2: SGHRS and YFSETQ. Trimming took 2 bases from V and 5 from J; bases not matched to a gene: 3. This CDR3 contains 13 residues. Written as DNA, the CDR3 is TGCGCCAGCAGCTTAGACAGGGTAACTGAAGCTTTCTTT. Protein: CASSLDRVTEAFF.

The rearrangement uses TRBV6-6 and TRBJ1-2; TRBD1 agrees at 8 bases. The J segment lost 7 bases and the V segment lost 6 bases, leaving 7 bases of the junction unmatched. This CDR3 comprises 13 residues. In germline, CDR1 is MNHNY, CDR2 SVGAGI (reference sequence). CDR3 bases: TGTGCCAGCAGATCGGACAGGGTATCTGGCTACACCTTC. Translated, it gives CASRSDRVSGYTF.

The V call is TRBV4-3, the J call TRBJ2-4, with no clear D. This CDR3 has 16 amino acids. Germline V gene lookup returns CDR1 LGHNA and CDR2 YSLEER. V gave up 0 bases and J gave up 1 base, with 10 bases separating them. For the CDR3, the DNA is TGCGCCAGCAGCCAAGAGCTCAGGCTGGCCAAAAACATTCAGTACTTC. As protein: CASSQELRLAKNIQYF.

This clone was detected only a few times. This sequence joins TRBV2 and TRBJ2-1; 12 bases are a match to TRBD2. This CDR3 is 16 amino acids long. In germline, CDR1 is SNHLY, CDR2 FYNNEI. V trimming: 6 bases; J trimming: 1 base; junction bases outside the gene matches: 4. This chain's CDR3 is CASRKLAGGSYNEQFF. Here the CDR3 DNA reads TGTGCCAGCAGAAAACTAGCGGGGGGTTCCTACAATGAGCAGTTCTTC.

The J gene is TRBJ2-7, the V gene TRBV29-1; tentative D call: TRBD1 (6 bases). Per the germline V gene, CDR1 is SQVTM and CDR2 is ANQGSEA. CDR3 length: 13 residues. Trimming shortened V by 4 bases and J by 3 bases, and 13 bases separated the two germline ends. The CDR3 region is CSVVIGQNYEQYF. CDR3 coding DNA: TGCAGCGTTGTTATAGGACAGAACTACGAGCAGTACTTC.

DNA for the CDR3: TGTGCCACCTCCGGGTTCACTGGCTACACCTTC. Its protein is CATSGFTGYTF. This sequence joins TRBV6-5 and TRBJ1-2; unclear D gene. The CDR3 is 11 residues long. Germline V CDR1 and CDR2: MNHEY, SVGAGI. Trimming pared 10 bases from V and 7 bases from J, leaving 13 bases between.

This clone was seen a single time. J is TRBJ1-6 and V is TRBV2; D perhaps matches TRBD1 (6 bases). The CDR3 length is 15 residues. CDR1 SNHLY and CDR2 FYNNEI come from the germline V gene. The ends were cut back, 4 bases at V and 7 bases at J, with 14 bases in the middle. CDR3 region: CASSVSTGMNSPLHF. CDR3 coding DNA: TGTGCCAGCAGTGTATCTACAGGGATGAATTCACCCCTCCACTTT.

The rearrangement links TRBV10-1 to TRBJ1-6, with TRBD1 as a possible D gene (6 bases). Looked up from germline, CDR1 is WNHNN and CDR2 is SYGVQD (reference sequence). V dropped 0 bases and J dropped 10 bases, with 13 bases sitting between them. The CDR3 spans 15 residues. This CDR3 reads CASSESRGKGSPLHF. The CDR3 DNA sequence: TGCGCCAGCAGTGAGTCAAGGGGGAAAGGGTCACCCCTCCACTTT.